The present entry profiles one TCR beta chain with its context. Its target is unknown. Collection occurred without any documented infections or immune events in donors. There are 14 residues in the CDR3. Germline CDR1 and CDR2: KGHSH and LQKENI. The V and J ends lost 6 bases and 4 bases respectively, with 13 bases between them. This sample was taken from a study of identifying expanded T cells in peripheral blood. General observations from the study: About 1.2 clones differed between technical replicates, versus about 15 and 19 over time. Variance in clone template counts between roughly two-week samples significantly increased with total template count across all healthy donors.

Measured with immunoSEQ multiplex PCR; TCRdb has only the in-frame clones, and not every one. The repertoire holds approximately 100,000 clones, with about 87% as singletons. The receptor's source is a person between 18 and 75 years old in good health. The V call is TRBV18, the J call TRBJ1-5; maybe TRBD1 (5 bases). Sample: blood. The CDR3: CASSQVRGNQPQHF. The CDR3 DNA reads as TGTGCCAGCTCGCAGGTAAGGGGTAATCAGCCCCAGCATTTT.